This entry concerns a single TCR beta chain. No cognate antigen has been identified for it. The input lacks base qualities; no much larger clone sits a single base away. The sample comes from a study of cytotoxic CD8 clonotypes in ibrutinib-treated CLL (dated by TCRdb to the early 2020s). Looking at the study overall: In this cohort, some 16 patients were treatment-naive and roughly 10 were relapsed/refractory, while some 17 had unmutated IGHV. Partial responses were observed in about 25 patients and complete responses in 2; after a median follow-up of 68 months, remission was maintained in roughly 15 patients and progression was observed in roughly twelve. Cryopreserved peripheral blood mononuclear cells were obtained prior to treatment, at the time of response, and at either disease progression or sustained remission. Every sample from remission and from progressive disease was obtained while the patients were still on ibrutinib. Of the 86 participants in the trial, about 25 had longitudinal samples available. Response samples were taken after a median of roughly a year on treatment, ranging from about 6 to 36 months. On average, each sample yielded around 270,000 productive templates and about 100,000 productive rearrangements. Overall study results and their limits: Sustained-remission and progressing patients did not have matched sampling times, and lymph node repertoires were not examined. Baseline clonality was found to be higher than that of age-matched healthy donors and was strongly correlated with circulating CD8+ T-cell counts. An increase in clonality was observed at ibrutinib response, with clonality remaining stable during sustained remission and falling back toward baseline at progression. Public clonotypes were rare and either shrank or stayed stable during treatment, and the rise in clonality at ibrutinib response reflected expansion of private clonotypes.

Each clonotype received, on average, 10x coverage in deep resolution sequencing performed on a MiSeq, where the target depth lay between 1 in 1 million and 1 in 200,000 T cells. The immunoSEQ hsTCRB Kit was used to generate TCR beta libraries. As for the authors' bioinformatics: ImmunoSEQ Data Assistant and ImmunoSEQ Analyzer were used for data analysis, and V, D and J genes were assigned according to IMGT definitions. Clonality, which ranges from 0 to 1, was calculated as one minus the normalized Shannon entropy of productive rearrangement frequencies. Only overrepresented clonotypes making up at least 0.05% of each patient's repertoire were included in the public clonotype analysis. About a dozen age-matched healthy donor repertoires from immuneACCESS were used as controls for clonality. TCRdb took over this immuneACCESS table, retaining in-frame rearrangements with V and J assigned. Such tables are incomplete; in checked studies, under half of the missing clones stem from an unresolved V gene, and the remainder is unexplained. V and J calls and clone size are those listed in that table; D and trimming were worked out from the DNA. The sample table shows about 56,000 clones, and roughly 50% are seen once. Around 21% of the sample is in the top ten clones.

The CDR3 holds 13 amino acids from the cysteine to the phenylalanine. The sequence is cut down to CDR3 DNA, 39 bases in frame from base 1. CDR1 and CDR2, looked up from the germline V gene (reference sequence), are LNHDA and SQIVND. The germline ends are 7 bases apart after V is trimmed by 1 base and J by 6 bases. What this sample's time point label stands for: around 25 months on ibrutinib. For TCR beta library preparation, about 2 micrograms of genomic DNA were isolated from cryopreserved PBMCs. Longitudinal blood samples from CLL patients receiving ibrutinib monotherapy were subjected to high-throughput TCR beta sequencing. The patients were enrolled in a single-center, open-label phase 2 trial of ibrutinib monotherapy.

The rearrangement combines TRBV19 with TRBJ2-1; the D gene is not confidently resolved. The sample here was PBMCs, taken after 24 months of ibrutinib treatment. The clonotype originates from a human donor with chronic lymphocytic leukemia. CDR3 region: CASSIGRPNEQFF. The bases read TGTGCCAGTAGTATAGGGCGTCCCAATGAGCAGTTCTTC.